The 18 T cell receptor beta chains reported below all come from one sample, sequenced in a study of blood T cells in healthy people across ages. The use of a sample-barcoded 5' primer and a J-beta primer mix characterized a second PCR of roughly 6 to 11 cycles. TCRdb reanalysed the 5' RACE reads using MiXCR and keeps one entry per CDR3 protein. The sample comprises about 730,000 distinct CDR3 sequences, roughly 44% of which are singletons, and under 25% rests with the top ten. The sequencing input was blood. The receptors originated from a woman aged 60-75 years in good health.

This clonotype was recorded a few times. The rearrangement joins TRBV20-1 to TRBJ2-3, with D uncertain. CDR1 and CDR2 (germline): DFQATT, SNEGSKA (reference sequence). Trimming cost V 4 bases and J 7 bases, with 6 bases left between them. This CDR3 has 10 residues. CDR3 in amino acids: CSAIRNTQYF. For the CDR3, the DNA is TGCAGTGCTATCCGGAATACGCAGTATTTT.

The V and J genes are TRBV5-5 and TRBJ2-7; perhaps TRBD2 as D (5 bases). CDR3 size: 11 residues. Germline CDR1 reads SGHKS; CDR2 reads YYEKEE (reference sequence). V gave up 8 bases and J gave up 4 bases, with 10 bases separating them. CDR3 bases: TGTGCCAGTTTCTCGGGATACGAGCAGTACTTC. Translation gives CASFSGYEQYF.

A note on this clonotype: At one boundary the junction diverges from the germline segment, which might be a read error. The V call is TRBV7-6, the J call TRBJ1-5; D remains ambiguous. The CDR3 loop spans 13 amino acids. Germline CDR1 and CDR2: SGHVS and FNYEAQ. CDR3 protein: CASSLGLSQPQHF. In DNA form, the CDR3 reads TGTGCCAGTAGCTTAGGCTTGAGCCAGCCCCAGCATTTT.

The CDR3 coding sequence is TGTGCCAGCAGTCCCACCTTACTAGCGGGAGGACACAATGAGCAGTTCTTC. It codes for CASSPTLLAGGHNEQFF. V is TRBV28 and J is TRBJ2-1; 12 nucleotides align to TRBD2. The CDR3 is 17 amino acids. J was trimmed by 5 bases and V by 5 bases; bases with no gene match: 10. The germline V gene encodes CDR1 MDHEN and CDR2 SYDVKM.

This clonotype has a handful of counts. The chain combines TRBV11-2 with TRBJ2-4, with 10 positions matching TRBD2. CDR3 length: 17 amino acids. The J segment lost 2 bases and the V segment lost 5 bases, leaving 9 bases of the junction unmatched. Germline CDR1 SGHAT, CDR2 FQNNGV. The CDR3 DNA is TGTGCCAGCAGCGCGGGGCCTAGCGGGGGCACCAAAAACATTCAGTACTTC. As protein: CASSAGPSGGTKNIQYF.

This sequence joins TRBV7-2 and TRBJ2-5, with D unclear. V dropped 2 bases and J dropped 11 bases, with 12 bases sitting between them. This CDR3 contains 12 residues. CDR1 is SGHTA and CDR2 is FQGNSA in the germline V gene. This chain's CDR3 is CASSLTSAWQYF. The CDR3 DNA reads TGTGCCAGCAGCTTAACTTCTGCCTGGCAGTACTTC.

The genes are TRBV6-5 and TRBJ1-2, with TRBD1 matching over 8 bases. J was trimmed by 9 bases and V by 0 bases; bases with no gene match: 9. Germline-derived CDR1 and CDR2 are MNHEY and SVGAGI. The CDR3 runs 15 residues. The CDR3 DNA sequence: TGTGCCAGCAGTTACTCGAAAAAACAGGGGGGTCGCTACACCTTC. It yields the protein CASSYSKKQGGRYTF.

The chain has TRBV10-2 and TRBJ2-5; 7 nucleotides line up with TRBD2. Per the germline V gene, CDR1 is WSHSY and CDR2 is SAAADI. Trimming removed 10 bases from V and 3 bases from J; junction bases left unmatched: 8. CDR3 length: 13 residues. This chain's CDR3 is CATATSVEETQYF. The CDR3 DNA reads TGCGCCACCGCAACTAGCGTCGAAGAGACCCAGTACTTC.

This clonotype was seen only a few times. The CDR3 protein is CASSLRAGGGTDTQYF. The CDR3 DNA follows: TGTGCCAGCAGCCTTCGAGCGGGGGGGGGCACAGATACGCAGTATTTT. This sequence joins TRBV7-2 and TRBJ2-3; TRBD2 agrees at 10 bases. V gave up 5 bases and J gave up 1 base; unmatched junction bases: 6. CDR1 and CDR2 (germline): SGHTA, FQGNSA. The CDR3 covers 16 residues.

This rearrangement joins TRBV7-9 to TRBJ1-5, with 10 bases that match TRBD1. CDR1 is SEHNR and CDR2 is FQNEAQ in the germline V gene (reference sequence). The CDR3 consists of 14 residues. V lost 0 bases and J lost 7; bases outside the gene matches: 0. CDR3 DNA sequence: TGTGCCAGCAGCTTAGCGACAGGGGGCCAGCCCCAGCATTTT. Translated, it gives CASSLATGGQPQHF. Complete variable domain (other parts from reference TRBV7-9 and TRBJ1-5): DTGVSQNPRHKITKRGQNVTFRCDPISEHNRLYWYRQTLGQGPEFLTYFQNEAQLEKSRLLSDRFSAERPKGSFSTLEIQRTEQGDSAMYLCASSLATGGQPQHFGDGTRLSIL.

This clonotype has just one count. The chain couples TRBV28 to TRBJ1-2; 9 bases are shared with TRBD1. CDR1 is MDHEN and CDR2 is SYDVKM in the germline V gene. This CDR3 contains 13 residues. Losses at the gene ends were 5 bases for V and 7 bases for J; bases not matched to a gene: 5. The CDR3 loop is CASSGQGLGGYTF. The CDR3 DNA sequence: TGTGCCAGCAGTGGACAGGGGTTGGGTGGCTACACCTTC.

V usage is TRBV7-2 and J usage is TRBJ2-3, with TRBD2 matching 7 bases. The germline gives CDR1 SGHTA, CDR2 FQGNSA. J was trimmed by 0 bases and V by 0 bases; bases with no gene match: 6. There are 17 residues in the CDR3. The CDR3 coding sequence is TGTGCCAGCAGCTTAGCCCCTAGCGGAACTAGCACAGATACGCAGTATTTT. It codes for CASSLAPSGTSTDTQYF.

A word on this clonotype: This may stem from a read error, because a much larger clone lies one nucleotide away. The J gene is TRBJ2-1, the V gene TRBV10-3, with 10 bases identical to TRBD1. Unmatched junction bases numbered 13, after V lost 5 bases and J lost 12 bases. This CDR3 is built from 15 residues. CDR1 is ENHRY and CDR2 is SYGVKD in the germline V gene. The CDR3 DNA reads as TGTGCCATCAGTCCCGGGACAGGGGTGTTCGATGGGCAGTTCTTC. As protein: CAISPGTGVFDGQFF.

As for this clonotype: With a much larger clone just one base away, this may be a read error. The chain couples TRBV11-1 to TRBJ2-5; 14 nucleotides match TRBD2. V shed 5 bases and J 11 bases; nucleotides not matched to a gene: 13. The germline CDR1 and CDR2 sequences are SGHAT and FQDESV (reference sequence). The CDR3 has 16 amino acids. Here the CDR3 reads CASSPDWTSGGHEQYF. The CDR3 nucleotides are TGTGCCAGCAGCCCCGACTGGACTAGCGGGGGGCATGAGCAGTACTTC.

The V and J genes are TRBV7-9 and TRBJ2-7, with a tentative D call TRBD2 (5 bases). V lost 5 bases, J lost 0 bases, and 14 bases lay in between. Germline V gene lookup returns CDR1 SEHNR and CDR2 FQNEAQ (reference sequence). This CDR3 contains 15 residues. CDR3 sequence (DNA): TGTGCCAGCAGCCTTGTGGGGAGCGGCTCCTACGAGCAGTACTTC. Its protein is CASSLVGSGSYEQYF.

The genes are TRBV4-3 and TRBJ2-1; the D is unclear. Trimming cost V 0 bases and J 8 bases, with 14 bases left between them. CDR3 length: 15 amino acids. The germline V gene has CDR1 LGHNA and CDR2 YSLEER. CDR3 nucleotides: TGCGCCAGCAGCCAAGATTTACCTACCCTCCATGAGCAGTTCTTC. Its protein is CASSQDLPTLHEQFF.

This clonotype turned up a few times. The CDR3 DNA follows: TGCGCCAGCAGCTTGGCCTCCCTAGACGGAGGTGAGCAGTTCTTC. Protein product: CASSLASLDGGEQFF. V usage is TRBV5-1 and J usage is TRBJ2-1, with a weak D call TRBD2 (5 bases). This CDR3 comprises 15 residues. Germline V gives CDR1 SGHRS, CDR2 YFSETQ. Deletions cut 0 bases from V and 9 bases from J, with 16 bases between.

This clonotype has just a few counts. The chain links TRBV9 to TRBJ2-7; 10 bases line up with TRBD1. The CDR3 sequence is 16 residues long. Germline lookup yields CDR1 SGDLS and CDR2 YYNGEE. V lost 0 bases to trimming and J lost 5 bases; unmatched junction nucleotides: 8. The chain's CDR3 is CASSVGLGQGVNEQYF. CDR3 nucleotides: TGTGCCAGCAGCGTAGGTTTAGGACAGGGGGTAAACGAGCAGTACTTC. Complete variable domain (other parts from reference TRBV9 and TRBJ2-7): DSGVTQTPKHLITATGQRVTLRCSPRSGDLSVYWYQQSLDQGLQFLIQYYNGEERAKGNILERFSAQQFPDLHSELNLSSLELGDSALYFCASSVGLGQGVNEQYFGPGTRLTVT.